This T cell receptor beta chain was sequenced during a study of blood T cells in healthy people across ages (dated by TCRdb to 2015 to 2017). Some background on the complete study: Template switching captured roughly one uniquely barcoded TCR beta cDNA molecule per two T cells in model experiments. Age-related changes in TCR beta repertoire diversity were measured in the study by deep sequencing normalized with unique cDNA molecular identifiers. Donors were grouped into four age groups: young (average roughly 17 years), middle-aged (around 39), aged (about 60) and long-lived (around 80). To avoid experimental bias, donors of different ages were distributed randomly across sequencing lanes. For two donors (one aged 18 to 30 and one aged 80 or older), the study analyzed two additional independent replicas of 1 million unique cDNA reads from the same blood draw. General study outcomes and caveats: Observed TCR beta diversity per million T cells fell roughly linearly with age, and a significant reduction was already apparent by age around 44. Estimates of total diversity based on one million sequenced T cells were regarded as lower bounds and as underestimates. Bulk unsorted PBMC profiling prevented conclusive comparison of naive and antigen-experienced compartments. Compared with the aged group, the long-lived group had more naive CD4+ T cells, fewer expanded clones and increased TCR diversity, a pattern suggesting age selection. The CMV infection status of donors was not known, potentially confounding age-related changes in expanded clonotypes. The percentage of naive T cells measured by flow cytometry correlated strongly with observed TCR beta diversity.

The CDR3 sequence holds 15 residues, the cysteine and phenylalanine included. The kept DNA is CDR3 alone, 45 bases in frame from the first base. The germline V gene gives CDR1 as SGHRS and CDR2 as YFSETQ. Cut back by 4 bases and 2 bases, the V and J ends lie 14 bases apart. The donors were a few dozen Caucasian individuals from Russia, aged roughly 6 to 100 years, who were systemically healthy. Ten milliliters of peripheral blood were collected from each donor into EDTA-treated Vacutainer tubes. Ficoll-Paque density-gradient centrifugation was used to isolate PBMCs, with at least 7 million per sample. Trizol reagent was used to extract total RNA from PBMCs, with at least 6 micrograms per sample. For every donor, an aliquot of PBMCs went through flow cytometry to measure the percentages of naive CD45RAhigh/CD27high T cells. The library was obtained by 5' RACE. The sequencer was an Illumina HiSeq 2500. A second PCR of roughly 7 to 11 cycles was performed with a sample-barcoded 5' primer and a J-beta primer mix. A unique molecular identifier was introduced onto each TCR beta cDNA molecule by a template-switch 5' adaptor carrying 12 random nucleotides. At least 2.5 million CDR3-containing paired-end reads were obtained from each sample. All of the RNA was converted into first-strand cDNA using the Mint cDNA synthesis kit, with a TRBC-specific oligonucleotide serving as the primer. Following uracil-DNA glycosylase treatment, all cDNA underwent a first 18-cycle PCR with the universal primers M1SS and BC2_uni_R. The source study handled its data this way. For normalization, 1 million high-quality reads were randomly selected from each sample, with every read carrying a distinct molecular identifier. Reads with shared molecular identifiers were discarded instead of being binned into consensus sequences. MiTCR, with a Q25 quality threshold and the strictest error-elimination algorithm, was used for CDR3 identification, clonotype clustering and error correction. Lower-bound total TCR beta diversity was estimated with a nonparametric unseen species model using Euler transformation. TCRdb itself trimmed the public reads at Q25 with fastp, ran MiXCR and retained productive beta chains. Merged by CDR3 protein, the rows form single entries marked with the most common genes and DNA. These V and J calls originate from TCRdb's pipeline instead of the authors' own analysis. Within this sample are about 570,000 distinct CDR3 sequences, with 27% of them counted one time only. The top ten constitute roughly 18% of the sample.

This clonotype was recorded a few times. Its antigen remains undetermined. No quality values exist for individual bases; no much larger clone is one base distant. This TCR was recovered from a woman aged 70-85 years in good health. The V and J segments used are TRBV5-1 and TRBJ2-3; the D gene is possibly TRBD1, with 6 bases matching. Sequencing was done on a sample of blood. CDR3 sequence: CASSTRDKYTDTQYF. The nucleotides are TGCGCCAGCAGCACCCGGGACAAATACACAGATACGCAGTATTTT.